Listed below are T cell receptor beta chains from one sample, sequenced in a study of T cell responses to AZD1222 COVID-19 vaccine. Repertoires were generated with immunoSEQ multiplex PCR, while TCRdb's copy carries only in-frame clones and drops some. The sample holds about 120,000 clones, approximately 89% seen once. The specimen was peripheral blood, collected on day 0 of AZD1222 vaccination. The receptors were gathered from an adult in good health. The CDR3 runs from the conserved cysteine through the conserved F or W.

V gene: TRBV18; CDR3 protein: CASRGGAKETQYF
V gene: TRBV5-1; CDR3 protein: CASSRQGSAEAFF
V gene: TRBV19; CDR3 protein: CASSPPGRQGRQPQHF
V gene: TRBV4-3; CDR3 protein: CASSQDTGGGEQFF
V gene: TRBV18; CDR3 protein: CASSPNTGRAYGYTF
V gene: TRBV7-2; CDR3 protein: CASSLDRGQGAQHF
V gene: TRBV2; CDR3 protein: CASRGTGGLFF
V gene: TRBV6-1; CDR3 protein: CASSQAGDAPYEQYF
V gene: TRBV25-1; CDR3 protein: CASSDRDRGRAAFF
V gene: TRBV24-1; CDR3 protein: CATSPSGSYNEQFF
V gene: TRBV15; CDR3 protein: CATSRVGWTSGNEQFF
V gene: TRBV4-2; CDR3 protein: CASSLSREKLFF
V gene: TRBV6-1; CDR3 protein: CASSESRSLLDEKLFF
V gene: TRBV5-6; CDR3 protein: CASSSWTGVNSPLHF
V gene: TRBV7-2; CDR3 protein: CASSLRQPNGYTF
V gene: TRBV11-3; CDR3 protein: CASSFSQGAYNEQFF
V gene: TRBV12-3/TRBV12-4; CDR3 protein: CASIGGDTEAFF
V gene: TRBV7-2; CDR3 protein: CASSPVQGMGQETQYF
V gene: TRBV11-2; CDR3 protein: CASSLGLSGANVLTF
V gene: TRBV19; CDR3 protein: CASSRSHWGTDTQYF
V gene: TRBV4-1; CDR3 protein: CASSQGPAGGYEQYF
V gene: TRBV30; CDR3 protein: CAWSVSENQPQHF
V gene: TRBV4-2; CDR3 protein: CASSRASGGGPRETQYF
V gene: TRBV18; CDR3 protein: CASSPTGTDTQYF
V gene: TRBV4-2; CDR3 protein: CASSQDWGQGIFGYGYTF
V gene: TRBV13; CDR3 protein: CASSSPTMNTEAFF
V gene: TRBV12-3/TRBV12-4; CDR3 protein: CASSLVGHGYTF
V gene: TRBV9; CDR3 protein: CASSEGTGNYGYTF
V gene: TRBV3-1/TRBV3-2; CDR3 protein: CASSSGAGLGTHEQFF
V gene: TRBV3-1/TRBV3-2; CDR3 protein: CASSPGQTSNQPQHF
V gene: TRBV2; CDR3 protein: CASRTENSGGARTGELFF
V gene: TRBV5-1; CDR3 protein: CASSFDGQGVGYTF
V gene: TRBV27; CDR3 protein: CASSLYGGPGRKLFF
V gene: TRBV25-1; CDR3 protein: CASRTGGTDTQYF
V gene: TRBV4-1; CDR3 protein: CASSQRPGSTDTQYF
V gene: TRBV6-6; CDR3 protein: CASSAPGNNSPLHF
V gene: TRBV5-1; CDR3 protein: CASSWRLAGDHNEQFF
V gene: TRBV3-1/TRBV3-2; CDR3 protein: CASSQDYFSTASEAFF
V gene: TRBV19; CDR3 protein: CASTRDISSGNTIYF
V gene: TRBV10-3; CDR3 protein: CAISESTGTDTQYF
V gene: TRBV10-2; CDR3 protein: CASSGGWGNSGNTIYF
V gene: TRBV5-4; CDR3 protein: CASSAAGLAGSETQYF
V gene: TRBV30; CDR3 protein: CAWQQADTQYF
V gene: TRBV4-2; CDR3 protein: CASSPREGKHGELFF
V gene: TRBV15; CDR3 protein: CATAAGRGFYNEQFF
V gene: TRBV9; CDR3 protein: CASSDSDQTQYF
V gene: TRBV5-4; CDR3 protein: CASSKTGGIEEKLFF
V gene: TRBV6-5; CDR3 protein: CASRETSMDEQFF
V gene: TRBV11-2; CDR3 protein: CASTREEQETQYF
V gene: TRBV2; CDR3 protein: CASSEAGPFNQPQHF
V gene: TRBV5-1; CDR3 protein: CASSLWGNTGELFF
V gene: TRBV15; CDR3 protein: CATSRDSYGYTF
V gene: TRBV5-1; CDR3 protein: CASSRVGPYNEQFF
V gene: TRBV6-1; CDR3 protein: CASSEGVGSYNEQFF
V gene: TRBV2; CDR3 protein: CASSFSSYEQYF